One T cell receptor beta chain is described in this entry. The data were obtained in a study of cytomegalovirus exposure and HLA in healthy donors. The V gene's germline CDR1 is SNHLY and CDR2 FYNNEI. The CDR3 length is 13 residues. The V and J ends lost 5 bases and 7 bases respectively, with 9 bases between them. This PCR relied on a set of 60 Vbeta primers and 13 Jbeta primers. Using immunoSEQ multiplex PCR, the repertoire was profiled, and TCRdb retains in-frame clones only, with some absent. The sample contains about 120,000 clones, about three quarters of which appear only once. Input material: PBMCs. The chain uses TRBV2 and TRBJ1-6; D is ambiguous. The clonotype comes from a female donor in good health and CMV-seronegative. The DNA of the CDR3 is TGTGCCAGCAGTCTCCGGGTCAATTCACCCCTCCACTTT. Residues: CASSLRVNSPLHF.